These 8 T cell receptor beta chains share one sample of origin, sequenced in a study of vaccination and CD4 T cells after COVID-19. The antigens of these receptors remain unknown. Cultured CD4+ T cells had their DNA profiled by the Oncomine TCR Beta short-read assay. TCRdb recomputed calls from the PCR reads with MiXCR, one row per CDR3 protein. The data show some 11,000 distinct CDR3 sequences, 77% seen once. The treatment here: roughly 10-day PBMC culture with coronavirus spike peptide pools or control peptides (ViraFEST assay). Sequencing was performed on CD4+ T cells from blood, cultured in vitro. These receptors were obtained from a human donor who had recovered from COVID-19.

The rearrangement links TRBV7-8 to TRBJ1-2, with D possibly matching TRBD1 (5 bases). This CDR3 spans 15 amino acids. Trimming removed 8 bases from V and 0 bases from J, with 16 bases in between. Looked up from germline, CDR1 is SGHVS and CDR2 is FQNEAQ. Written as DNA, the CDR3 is TGTGCCAGCGGCCGGTTACGGGGGTCTAACTATGGCTACACCTTC. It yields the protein CASGRLRGSNYGYTF.

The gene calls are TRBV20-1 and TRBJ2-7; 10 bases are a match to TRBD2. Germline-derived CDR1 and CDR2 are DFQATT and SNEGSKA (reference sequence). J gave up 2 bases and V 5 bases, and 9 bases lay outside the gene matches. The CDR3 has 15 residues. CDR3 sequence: CSAPDRSGRTYEQYF. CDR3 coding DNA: TGCAGTGCTCCTGATCGTAGCGGGAGGACCTACGAGCAGTACTTC.

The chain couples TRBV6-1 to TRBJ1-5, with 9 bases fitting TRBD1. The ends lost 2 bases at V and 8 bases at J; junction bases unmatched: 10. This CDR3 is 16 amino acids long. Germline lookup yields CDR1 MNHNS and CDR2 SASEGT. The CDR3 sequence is CASSESGQGRAKPQHF. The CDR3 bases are TGTGCCAGCAGTGAATCAGGACAGGGGCGCGCCAAGCCCCAGCATTTT.

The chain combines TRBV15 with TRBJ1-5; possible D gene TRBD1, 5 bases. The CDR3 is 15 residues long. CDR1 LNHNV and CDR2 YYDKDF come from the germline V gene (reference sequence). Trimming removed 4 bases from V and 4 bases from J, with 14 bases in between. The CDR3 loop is CATSIKSWGNQPQHF. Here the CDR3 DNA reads TGTGCCACCAGCATCAAATCATGGGGGAATCAGCCCCAGCATTTT.

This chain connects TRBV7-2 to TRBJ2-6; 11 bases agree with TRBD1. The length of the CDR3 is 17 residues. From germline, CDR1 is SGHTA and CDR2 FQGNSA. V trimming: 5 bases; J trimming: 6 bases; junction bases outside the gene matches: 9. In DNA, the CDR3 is TGTGCCAGCAGCCCCGGACAGGGGGCGGATAAGGCCAACGTCCTGACTTTC. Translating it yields CASSPGQGADKANVLTF.

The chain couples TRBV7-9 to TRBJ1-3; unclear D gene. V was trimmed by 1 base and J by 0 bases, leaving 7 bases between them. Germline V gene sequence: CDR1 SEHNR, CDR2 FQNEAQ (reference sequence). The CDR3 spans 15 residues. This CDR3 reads CASSLVLSSGNTIYF. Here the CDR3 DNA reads TGTGCCAGCAGCTTAGTACTTAGCTCTGGAAACACCATATATTTT.

DNA for the CDR3: TGTGCCAGCAGTCAACCACTCAGCTACGAGCAGTACTTC. Amino acids: CASSQPLSYEQYF. V and J are TRBV6-2 or TRBV6-3 and TRBJ2-7; D remains ambiguous. Germline loops: CDR1 MNHEY, CDR2 SVGEGT. Between the trimmed V and J ends, which lost 5 bases and 3 bases, there was a span of 11 bases. The CDR3 extends over 13 amino acids.

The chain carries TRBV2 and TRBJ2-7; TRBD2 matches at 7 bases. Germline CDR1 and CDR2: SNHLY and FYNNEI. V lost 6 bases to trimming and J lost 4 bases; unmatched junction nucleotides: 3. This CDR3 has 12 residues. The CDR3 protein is CASRNSGYEQYF. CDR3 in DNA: TGTGCCAGCAGAAATAGCGGGTACGAGCAGTACTTC.